These 28 T cell receptor beta chains share one sample of origin, sequenced in a study of CD4 T cells in relation to SARS-CoV-2 and coronaviruses. The repertoire was sequenced with immunoSEQ multiplex PCR; TCRdb's copy has only in-frame clones and lacks some. The sample records around 56,000 clones, roughly 88% being singletons. Before the COVID-19 pandemic, during about 2011-2018, CD4+ T cells were taken from unexposed donors. Sequences were obtained from memory CD4+ T cells from PBMCs. These TCRs come from a human donor in good health.

The chain has TRBV2 and TRBJ2-2; 7 nucleotides align to TRBD1. The CDR3 consists of 13 residues. The V gene's germline CDR1 is SNHLY and CDR2 FYNNEI. V was clipped by 6 bases and J by 7 bases; unmatched bases: 5. The CDR3 is CASRQTGSGELFF. In DNA, the CDR3 is TGTGCCAGCAGGCAGACAGGGAGCGGGGAGCTGTTTTTT.

This sequence joins TRBV5-8 and TRBJ1-3; maybe TRBD1 (6 bases). This CDR3 is 17 amino acids long. The V and J ends lost 1 base and 1 base respectively, with 15 bases between them. The germline gives CDR1 SGHTS, CDR2 YDEGEE. CDR3 bases: TGTGCCAGCAGCTTGTGGGGGGGGGCCAGTTCTGGAAACACCATATATTTT. It yields the protein CASSLWGGASSGNTIYF.

The chain recombines TRBV6-5 with TRBJ1-2; D ambiguous. Germline assignment: CDR1 MNHEY and CDR2 SVGAGI. This CDR3 contains 14 residues. The ends were cut back, 1 base at V and 0 bases at J, with 6 bases in the middle. The CDR3 spells CASSYLGTNYGYTF. The CDR3 nucleotides are TGTGCCAGCAGTTACTTGGGGACTAACTATGGCTACACCTTC.

A single count supports this clone. V and J are TRBV9 and TRBJ1-2, with D possibly matching TRBD1 (6 bases). Germline V gene sequence: CDR1 SGDLS, CDR2 YYNGEE. CDR3 size: 14 residues. V lost 6 bases to trimming and J lost 5 bases, with 17 bases between them. The CDR3 sequence: CASTKEEGTYGYTF. CDR3 in DNA: TGTGCCAGCACCAAAGAGGAGGGGACATATGGCTACACCTTC.

This chain connects TRBV5-6 to TRBJ2-1; tentatively, D is TRBD1 (6 bases). In germline, CDR1 is SGHDT, CDR2 YYEEEE. The CDR3 has 14 amino acids. V gave up 2 bases and J gave up 3 bases, with 9 bases separating them. The CDR3 nucleotides are TGTGCCAGCAGCTTTCGGACAGACTACAATGAGCAGTTCTTC. It codes for CASSFRTDYNEQFF.

For the CDR3, the DNA is TGTGCCAGCGGCATAGGGAGAGAGCAGTACTTC. Translating gives CASGIGREQYF. The J gene is TRBJ2-7, the V gene TRBV3-1 (or the pseudogene TRBV3-2); D perhaps matches TRBD2 (5 bases). The germline V gene encodes CDR1 LGHDT and CDR2 YNNKEL (reference sequence). Trimming removed 8 bases from V and 7 bases from J, with 12 bases in between. The length of the CDR3 is 11 residues.

CDR3 in amino acids: CASRGRLAVNNEQFF. CDR3 nucleotide sequence: TGTGCCAGCAGGGGCCGACTAGCGGTTAACAATGAGCAGTTCTTC. The V call is TRBV6-5, the J call TRBJ2-1; 9 bases align to TRBD2. The V and J ends lost 6 bases and 5 bases, in that order; junction bases with no gene match: 8. This CDR3 region has 15 residues. CDR1 MNHEY and CDR2 SVGAGI come from the germline V gene.

J is TRBJ2-3 and V is TRBV7-3; no firm D call. The CDR3 runs to 14 residues. The V end was cut by 1 base, the J end by 2 bases, with 7 bases between. Germline lookup yields CDR1 SGHTA and CDR2 FQGTGA. CDR3 in DNA: TGTGCCAGCAGCTTAAATCCAGCCACAGATACGCAGTATTTT. It specifies CASSLNPATDTQYF.

The gene calls are TRBV6-1 and TRBJ1-2; D is unclear. Germline loops: CDR1 MNHNS, CDR2 SASEGT. This CDR3 is 13 amino acids long. The germline V and J ends were trimmed by 2 bases and 8 bases, with 12 bases remaining between them. The DNA for the CDR3 is TGTGCCAGCAGTGAAAGAGTAACTGGCGGCTACACCTTC. As protein: CASSERVTGGYTF.

CDR3 sequence reads: CASSIAPGTITGELFF. The CDR3, as DNA: TGTGCCAGTAGTATCGCCCCCGGGACCATCACCGGGGAGCTGTTTTTT. The J gene is TRBJ2-2, the V gene TRBV19, with D perhaps matching TRBD1 or TRBD2 (5 bases each). Germline values: CDR1 LNHDA, CDR2 SQIVND (reference sequence). This CDR3 region has 16 residues. V was trimmed by 3 bases and J by 4 bases, leaving 15 bases between them.

This clone was picked up a small number of times. Other DNA sequences in the same sample also yield this CDR3. The chain employs TRBV20-1 and TRBJ2-5; D is ambiguous. V was shortened by 3 bases and J by 1 base, with 9 bases between the two germline ends. CDR1 and CDR2 from the germline V gene are DFQATT and SNEGSKA (reference sequence). The CDR3 sequence is 13 residues long. The CDR3: CSASGEPQETQYF. As DNA, the CDR3 is TGCAGTGCTAGTGGGGAACCCCAAGAGACCCAGTACTTC.

The genes are TRBV30 and TRBJ2-1; 11 nucleotides match TRBD1. Unmatched junction bases numbered 6, after V lost 7 bases and J lost 7 bases. The CDR3 is 13 residues long. CDR1 and CDR2 from the germline V gene are GTSNPN and SVGIG (reference sequence). The DNA of the CDR3 is TGTGCCTTGCGGGACAGGGGGTTGAATGAGCAGTTCTTC. Its translation is CALRDRGLNEQFF.

This clone was seen only a few times. This rearrangement joins TRBV5-6 to TRBJ2-3, with D unclear. The CDR3 totals 15 residues. Per the germline V gene, CDR1 is SGHDT and CDR2 is YYEEEE. V gave up 1 base and J gave up 0 bases, with 9 bases separating them. The CDR3 coding sequence is TGTGCCAGCAGCTTGTACAGCCCTAGCACAGATACGCAGTATTTT. Encoded protein: CASSLYSPSTDTQYF.

The chain carries TRBV15 and TRBJ2-5; 9 nucleotides line up with TRBD2. This CDR3 contains 17 residues. After removal of 0 bases from V and 5 bases from J, the junction contained 10 bases not matched to a gene. The germline V gene has CDR1 LNHNV and CDR2 YYDKDF (reference sequence). CDR3 in DNA: TGTGCCACCAGCAGAGATCGAGCGGGGGGCGGCGGGGAGACCCAGTACTTC. This codes for CATSRDRAGGGGETQYF.

The rearrangement uses TRBV28 and TRBJ2-7; 11 bases align to TRBD2. The CDR3 loop spans 15 amino acids. V shed 6 bases, J shed 0 bases, and the junction held 4 bases outside the gene matches. Per the germline V gene, CDR1 is MDHEN and CDR2 is SYDVKM. Here the CDR3 reads CASSSGTSGSYEQYF. DNA of the CDR3: TGTGCCAGCAGCTCCGGGACTAGCGGCTCCTACGAGCAGTACTTC.

The chain recombines TRBV9 with TRBJ1-1; D is uncertain. V lost 0 bases and J 3 bases, leaving 12 bases between the germline ends. Germline CDR1 and CDR2: SGDLS and YYNGEE. The CDR3 runs to 15 residues. CDR3 nucleotides: TGTGCCAGCAGCGTAGCGGAGATTGGGGACACTGAAGCTTTCTTT. Amino acid sequence: CASSVAEIGDTEAFF.

This clone has a handful of counts. The chain carries TRBV2 and TRBJ2-7, with unresolved D. This CDR3 region has 12 residues. CDR1 is SNHLY, CDR2 FYNNEI, per germline. V was clipped by 7 bases and J by 7 bases, with 14 bases between them. CDR3 region: CASKRSVGEQYF. Here the CDR3 DNA reads TGTGCCAGCAAACGTTCGGTGGGGGAGCAGTACTTC. Full variable domain (missing parts from reference TRBV2 and TRBJ2-7): EPEVTQTPSHQVTQMGQEVILRCVPISNHLYFYWYRQILGQKVEFLVSFYNNEISEKSEIFDDQFSVERPDGSNFTLKIRSTKLEDSAMYFCASKRSVGEQYFGPGTRLTVT.

The chain combines TRBV7-9 with TRBJ1-4; 8 positions match TRBD1. V was clipped by 4 bases and J by 7 bases; unmatched bases: 11. The CDR3 is 16 residues long. Germline values: CDR1 SEHNR, CDR2 FQNEAQ (reference sequence). The CDR3 region is CASSSGQGARSEKLFF. The CDR3 DNA follows: TGTGCCAGCAGCTCTGGCCAGGGGGCGCGGAGTGAAAAACTGTTTTTT.

CDR3 sequence: CASSLGQEAKQYF. The CDR3 region has the DNA TGTGCCAGCAGCTTGGGGCAGGAGGCCAAGCAGTACTTC. This rearrangement joins TRBV5-5 to TRBJ2-7; a weak D match, TRBD2 (5 bases). V lost 0 bases and J lost 8, with 12 bases in between. The length of the CDR3 is 13 residues. Germline loops: CDR1 SGHKS, CDR2 YYEKEE (reference sequence).

The chain links TRBV5-1 to TRBJ2-1; TRBD1 matches 8 bases. The CDR3 consists of 15 residues. J was trimmed by 4 bases and V by 3 bases; bases with no gene match: 6. Germline V gene lookup returns CDR1 SGHRS and CDR2 YFSETQ. The CDR3 is CASSWTGSTYNEQFF. In DNA form, the CDR3 reads TGCGCCAGCAGCTGGACAGGGTCGACGTACAATGAGCAGTTCTTC. Combining the CDR3 with reference TRBV5-1 and TRBJ2-1 gives the whole variable domain KAGVTQTPRYLIKTRGQQVTLSCSPISGHRSVSWYQQTPGQGLQFLFEYFSETQRNKGNFPGRFSGRQFSNSRSEMNVSTLELGDSALYLCASSWTGSTYNEQFFGPGTRLTVL.

The CDR3 region has the DNA TGTGCCAGCAGTTTAGGAGGGAATAAACTGTTTTTT. It codes for CASSLGGNKLFF. The chain recombines TRBV27 with TRBJ1-4; the D is unclear. Germline V CDR1 and CDR2: MNHEY, SMNVEV (reference sequence). V dropped 2 bases and J dropped 11 bases, with 9 bases sitting between them. The CDR3 totals 12 residues.

V usage is TRBV11-2 and J usage is TRBJ2-7; D possibly corresponds to TRBD2 (7 bases). The V end lost 0 bases, the J end lost 12 bases, and 12 bases lay between the germline ends. The CDR3 runs to 12 residues. Per the germline V gene, CDR1 is SGHAT and CDR2 is FQNNGV. This CDR3 is CASSLDGGGSYF. CDR3 DNA: TGTGCCAGCAGCTTAGATGGGGGGGGCTCGTACTTC.

The CDR3: CASSRDRTSNYGYTF. Written as DNA, the CDR3 is TGTGCCAGCTCTCGGGACAGAACTTCTAACTATGGCTACACCTTC. The chain employs TRBV18 and TRBJ1-2; 7 bases agree with TRBD1. Germline V gene lookup returns CDR1 KGHSH and CDR2 LQKENI. This CDR3 is 15 amino acids long. Trimming took 6 bases from V and 0 from J; bases not matched to a gene: 7.

This clone was observed a single time. The V call is TRBV5-1, the J call TRBJ2-6; D may be TRBD1 (7 bases). The CDR3 totals 16 residues. Deletions cut 4 bases from V and 0 bases from J, with 11 bases between. Germline-derived CDR1 and CDR2 are SGHRS and YFSETQ. CDR3: CASSAGQPSGANVLTF. In DNA, the CDR3 is TGCGCCAGCAGCGCGGGACAGCCCTCTGGGGCCAACGTCCTGACTTTC.

V and J are TRBV6-1 and TRBJ2-5; unclear D gene. Germline V gives CDR1 MNHNS, CDR2 SASEGT. The CDR3 is 14 amino acids. Deletions cut 1 base from V and 2 bases from J, with 8 bases between. The CDR3 DNA reads TGTGCCAGCAGTGAAGTGGGCAGACAAGAGACCCAGTACTTC. Translated: CASSEVGRQETQYF.

The chain employs TRBV3-1 (or the pseudogene TRBV3-2) and TRBJ1-6, with no clear D. This CDR3 region has 14 residues. The V end was cut by 0 bases, the J end by 5 bases, with 5 bases between. Germline CDR1 and CDR2: LGHDT and YNNKEL (reference sequence). CDR3 DNA: TGTGCCAGCAGCCAAGAGGTGAATAATTCACCCCTCCACTTT. Amino acids: CASSQEVNNSPLHF.

Concerning this clone: A junction end diverges from the germline sequence, so it may reflect a read error. The J gene is TRBJ1-5, the V gene TRBV19, with 8 nucleotides matching TRBD1. The CDR3 has 15 amino acids. Germline CDR1 LNHDA, CDR2 SQIVND (reference sequence). In DNA, the CDR3 is TGTGCCAGTAGAACCCCGGACAGGGAGAATCAGTCCCAGCATTTT. It is translated as CASRTPDRENQSQHF. The full variable domain, completed using reference TRBV19 and TRBJ1-5, is DGGITQSPKYLFRKEGQNVTLSCEQNLNHDAMYWYRQDPGQGLRLIYYSQIVNDFQKGDIAEGYSVSREKKESFPLTVTSAQKNPTAFYLCASRTPDRENQSQHFGDGTRLSIL.

The rearrangement joins TRBV2 to TRBJ2-5, with D tentatively TRBD1 (5 bases). Germline V gene data show CDR1 as SNHLY and CDR2 as FYNNEI. V was shortened by 6 bases and J by 7 bases, with 21 bases between the two germline ends. CDR3 size: 15 residues. The CDR3 DNA follows: TGTGCCAGCAGAGAACAGGTTTCCACCCCGGGGACCCAGTACTTC. Its protein product is CASREQVSTPGTQYF.